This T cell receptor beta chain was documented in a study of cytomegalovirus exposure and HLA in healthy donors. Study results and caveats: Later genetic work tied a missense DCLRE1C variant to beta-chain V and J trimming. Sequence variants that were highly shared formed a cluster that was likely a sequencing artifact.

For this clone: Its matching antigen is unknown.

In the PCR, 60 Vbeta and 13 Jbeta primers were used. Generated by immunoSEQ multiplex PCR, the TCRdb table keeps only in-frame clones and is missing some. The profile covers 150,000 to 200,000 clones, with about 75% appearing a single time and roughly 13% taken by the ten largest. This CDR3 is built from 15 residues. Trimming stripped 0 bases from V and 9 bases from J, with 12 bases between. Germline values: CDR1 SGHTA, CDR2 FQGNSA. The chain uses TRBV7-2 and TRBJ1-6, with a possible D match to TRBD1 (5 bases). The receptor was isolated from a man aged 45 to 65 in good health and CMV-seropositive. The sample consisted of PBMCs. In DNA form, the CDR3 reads TGTGCCAGCAGCTTAGCTGTCAGGGAGGGTTCACCCCTCCACTTT. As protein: CASSLAVREGSPLHF. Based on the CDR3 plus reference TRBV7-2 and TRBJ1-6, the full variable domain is GAGVSQSPSNKVTEKGKDVELRCDPISGHTALYWYRQSLGQGLEFLIYFQGNSAPDKSGLPSDRFSAERTGGSVSTLTIQRTQQEDSAVYLCASSLAVREGSPLHFGNGTRLTVT.